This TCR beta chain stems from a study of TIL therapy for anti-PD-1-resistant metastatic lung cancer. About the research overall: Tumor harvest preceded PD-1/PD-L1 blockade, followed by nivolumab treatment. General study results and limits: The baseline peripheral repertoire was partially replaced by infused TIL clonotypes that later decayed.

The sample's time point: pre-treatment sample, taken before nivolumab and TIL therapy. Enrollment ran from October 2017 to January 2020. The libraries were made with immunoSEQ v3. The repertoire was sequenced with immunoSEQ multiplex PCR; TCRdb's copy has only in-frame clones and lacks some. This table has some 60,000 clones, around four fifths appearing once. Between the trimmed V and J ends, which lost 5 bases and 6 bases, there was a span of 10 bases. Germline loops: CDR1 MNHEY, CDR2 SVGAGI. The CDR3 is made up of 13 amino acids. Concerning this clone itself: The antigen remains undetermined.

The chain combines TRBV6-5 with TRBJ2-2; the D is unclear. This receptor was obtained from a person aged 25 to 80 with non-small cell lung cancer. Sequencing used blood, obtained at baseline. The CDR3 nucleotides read TGTGCCAGCAGTCCATACTGGGCCGGGGAGCTGTTTTTT. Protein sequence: CASSPYWAGELFF.